These 2 T cell receptor beta chains were sequenced from one sample in a study of human T cells and chemical hapten exposure. TCRdb recomputed calls from the RACE reads with MiXCR, one row per CDR3 protein. In the table there are roughly 160,000 distinct CDR3 sequences, about 14% of which are singletons. The time point is: patch test 1, 2 weeks after DPC sensitization. The treatment here: therapeutic diphenylcyclopropenone sensitization with weekly scalp DPC. The specimen was whole blood, collected in connection with sensitization to the hapten diphenylcyclopropenone (DPC). These receptor sequences come from a woman in her 30s with alopecia areata. Some clones in this sample may be carry-over from other donors' samples.

This clonotype has at least ten counts. The chain combines TRBV20-1 with TRBJ1-6; a weak D match, TRBD1 (5 bases). Germline CDR1 reads DFQATT; CDR2 reads SNEGSKA (reference sequence). This CDR3 is 14 amino acids long. The ends were cut back, 3 bases at V and 7 bases at J, with 13 bases in the middle. The CDR3 coding sequence is TGCAGTGCTAGGCCCAGGGCCCACAATTCACCCCTCCACTTT. Translated: CSARPRAHNSPLHF.

V usage is TRBV9 and J usage is TRBJ2-5; 9 bases are a match to TRBD1. V dropped 3 bases and J dropped 5; count of bases not matched to a gene: 8. The CDR3 is 15 residues long. Per germline, CDR1 SGDLS and CDR2 YYNGEE. CDR3 region: CASSARDRDSETQYF. The CDR3 nucleotides are TGTGCCAGCAGCGCCCGGGACAGGGATTCGGAGACCCAGTACTTC.